Below, 5 T cell receptor beta chains from the same sample are listed, as sequenced in a study of T cell responses to AZD1222 COVID-19 vaccine. The table came from immunoSEQ multiplex PCR; TCRdb's copy has only in-frame clones and leaves some out. The table has under 150,000 clones, 92% seen once. This sample comprised peripheral blood, obtained on day 0 of AZD1222 vaccination. Source of these receptors: an adult in good health.

J is TRBJ1-5 and V is TRBV18; D is unresolved. The germline V and J ends were trimmed by 2 bases and 6 bases, with 14 bases remaining between them. CDR3 length: 15 residues. Germline CDR1 is KGHSH and CDR2 is LQKENI. CDR3 loop: CASSPNSHVGQPQHF. The CDR3 DNA reads as TGTGCCAGCTCACCAAACTCTCATGTAGGTCAGCCCCAGCATTTT. Full variable domain (outside the CDR3, taken from reference TRBV18 and TRBJ1-5): NAGVMQNPRHLVRRRGQEARLRCSPMKGHSHVYWYRQLPEEGLKFMVYLQKENIIDESGMPKERFSAEFPKEGPSILRIQQVVRGDSAAYFCASSPNSHVGQPQHFGDGTRLSIL.

This clone was seen just once. CDR3 residues: CASSPVGALGNTIYF. The DNA of the CDR3 is TGTGCCAGCAGCCCTGTGGGGGCGCTGGGAAACACCATATATTTT. The chain couples TRBV7-8 to TRBJ1-3; D is possibly TRBD1 (6 bases). The CDR3 contains 15 residues. V lost 5 bases, J lost 4 bases, and 15 bases lay in between. CDR1 and CDR2 from the germline V gene are SGHVS and FQNEAQ. Full variable domain (missing parts from reference TRBV7-8 and TRBJ1-3): GAGVSQSPRYKVAKRGQDVALRCDPISGHVSLFWYQQALGQGPEFLTYFQNEAQLDKSGLPSDRFFAERPEGSVSTLKIQRTQQEDSAVYLCASSPVGALGNTIYFGEGSWLTVV.

The rearrangement uses TRBV7-9 and TRBJ2-2; a possible D gene is TRBD1 (6 bases). The V gene's germline CDR1 is SEHNR and CDR2 FQNEAQ (reference sequence). This CDR3 is built from 16 residues. The V end was cut by 5 bases, the J end by 2 bases, with 15 bases between. The CDR3 protein is CASSARPGQNTGELFF. The CDR3 nucleotides read TGTGCCAGCAGCGCCCGGCCGGGACAAAACACCGGGGAGCTGTTTTTT. Based on the CDR3 plus reference TRBV7-9 and TRBJ2-2, the full variable domain is DTGVSQNPRHKITKRGQNVTFRCDPISEHNRLYWYRQTLGQGPEFLTYFQNEAQLEKSRLLSDRFSAERPKGSFSTLEIQRTEQGDSAMYLCASSARPGQNTGELFFGEGSRLTVL.

This clone was detected only a few times. The chain recombines TRBV2 with TRBJ2-7, with D possibly matching TRBD2 (5 bases). Germline-derived CDR1 and CDR2 are SNHLY and FYNNEI. The CDR3 spans 10 residues. Deletions cut 3 bases from V and 10 bases from J, with 7 bases between. The CDR3 DNA reads TGTGCCAGCAGTGAGCGACTACAGTACTTC. Translating gives CASSERLQYF.

This chain uses TRBV6-5 with TRBJ1-4; tentative D call: TRBD1 (5 bases). V dropped 6 bases and J dropped 8 bases, with 7 bases sitting between them. The CDR3 extends over 11 amino acids. Germline V gene lookup returns CDR1 MNHEY and CDR2 SVGAGI. Written as DNA, the CDR3 is TGTGCCAGCAGCTGGGGGGAAAAACTGTTTTTT. Translation: CASSWGEKLFF.